This T cell receptor (beta chain) was found in a study of radiation and T cells in renal cell carcinoma. Germline V gives CDR1 SNHLY, CDR2 FYNNEI. The CDR3 runs to 14 residues. The V segment lost 7 bases and the J segment 7 bases; nucleotides outside the gene matches: 12. This clone was found a few times. Its antigen is currently unknown. Generated by immunoSEQ multiplex PCR, the TCRdb table keeps only in-frame clones and is missing some. In the table there are approximately 90,000 clones, 85% of which are singletons. Study-level results: Top tumor clonotypes rose in blood 2 weeks post-radiation, then contracted.

Described time point: blood 4 weeks post-SBRT, at nephrectomy. The sample's treatment: 15 Gy SBRT to primary tumor, nephrectomy 4 weeks later. Nephrectomy followed 15 Gy stereotactic body radiation by 4 weeks. This TCR was sampled from a man aged 50 to 60 with renal cell carcinoma. V usage is TRBV2 and J usage is TRBJ2-7; 8 bases fit TRBD2. Sequencing was performed on blood, taken from a patient whose treatment included radiotherapy and nephrectomy. The CDR3 is CASIGPAGAGEQYF. CDR3 DNA: TGTGCCAGCATCGGGCCAGCGGGGGCGGGGGAGCAGTACTTC.